This T cell receptor (beta chain) was observed in a study of CD4+ T cells in melanoma. Study findings and constraints: CD8+ T cell, macrophage and B cell function reportedly correlated with neoantigen-specific CD4+ T cells. In melanoma, neoantigen-specific CD4+ T cells reportedly differed in differentiation state.

The repertoire was sequenced with immunoSEQ multiplex PCR; TCRdb's copy has only in-frame clones and lacks some. The table has 90,000 to 130,000 clones, 92% seen once. Note on this clone: The antigen remains undetermined.

Germline loops: CDR1 LGHNA, CDR2 YNFKEQ. This CDR3 is built from 14 residues. V lost 0 bases, J lost 4 bases, and 9 bases lay in between. The source material was peripheral blood. V is TRBV4-2 and J is TRBJ2-5, with D perhaps TRBD1 or TRBD2 (6 bases each). The TCR was taken from a human donor with melanoma. The CDR3 sequence is CASSQEGGPETQYF. The CDR3 bases are TGTGCCAGCAGCCAAGAAGGGGGGCCAGAGACCCAGTACTTC.